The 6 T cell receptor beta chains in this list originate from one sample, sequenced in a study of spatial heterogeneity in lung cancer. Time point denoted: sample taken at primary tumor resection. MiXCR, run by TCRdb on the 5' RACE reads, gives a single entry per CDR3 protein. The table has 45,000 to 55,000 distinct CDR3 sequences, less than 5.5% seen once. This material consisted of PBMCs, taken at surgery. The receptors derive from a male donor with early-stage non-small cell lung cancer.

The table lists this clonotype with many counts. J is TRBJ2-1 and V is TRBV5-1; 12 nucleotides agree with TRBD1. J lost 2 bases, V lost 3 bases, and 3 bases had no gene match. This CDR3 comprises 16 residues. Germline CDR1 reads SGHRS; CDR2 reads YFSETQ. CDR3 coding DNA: TGCGCCAGCAGCTCCGGGACAGGGGGCCCCTACAATGAGCAGTTCTTC. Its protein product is CASSSGTGGPYNEQFF.

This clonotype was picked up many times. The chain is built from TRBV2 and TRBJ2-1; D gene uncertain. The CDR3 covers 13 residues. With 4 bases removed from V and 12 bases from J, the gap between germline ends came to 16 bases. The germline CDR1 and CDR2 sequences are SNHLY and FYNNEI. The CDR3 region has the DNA TGTGCCAGCAGTGTTTTGGGTGGGAAAGGGCAGTTCTTC. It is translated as CASSVLGGKGQFF.

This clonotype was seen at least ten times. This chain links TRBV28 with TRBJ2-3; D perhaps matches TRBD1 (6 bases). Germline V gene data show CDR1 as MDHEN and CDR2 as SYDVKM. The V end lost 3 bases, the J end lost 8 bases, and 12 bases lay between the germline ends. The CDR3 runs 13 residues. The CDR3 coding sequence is TGTGCCAGCAGTTTGGGGGCGATGGGTACGCAGTATTTT. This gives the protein CASSLGAMGTQYF.

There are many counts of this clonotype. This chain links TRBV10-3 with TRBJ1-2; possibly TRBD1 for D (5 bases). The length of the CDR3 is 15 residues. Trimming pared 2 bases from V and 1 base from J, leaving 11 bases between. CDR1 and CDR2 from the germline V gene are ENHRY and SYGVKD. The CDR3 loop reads CAISERGGGNYGYTF. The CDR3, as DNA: TGTGCCATCAGTGAGAGAGGTGGGGGTAACTATGGCTACACCTTC.

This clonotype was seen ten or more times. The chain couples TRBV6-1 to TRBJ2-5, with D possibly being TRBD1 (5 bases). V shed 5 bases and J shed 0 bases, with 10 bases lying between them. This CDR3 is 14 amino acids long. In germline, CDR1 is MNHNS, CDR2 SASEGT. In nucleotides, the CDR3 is TGTGCCAGCAGTATACGACAGTACCAAGAGACCCAGTACTTC. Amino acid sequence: CASSIRQYQETQYF.

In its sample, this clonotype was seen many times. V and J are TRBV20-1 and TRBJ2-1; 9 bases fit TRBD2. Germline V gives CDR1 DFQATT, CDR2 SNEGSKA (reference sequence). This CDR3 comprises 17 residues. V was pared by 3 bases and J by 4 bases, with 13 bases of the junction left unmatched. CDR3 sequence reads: CSASPNILAGRYNEQFF. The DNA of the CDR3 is TGCAGTGCTAGCCCAAACATCCTAGCGGGACGTTACAATGAGCAGTTCTTC.